A selection of T cell receptor beta chains follows, all from one sample in a study of a mutant IDH1 vaccine in newly diagnosed glioma. Generated by immunoSEQ multiplex PCR, the TCRdb table keeps only in-frame clones and is missing some. The data show tens of thousands of clones, approximately 78% seen once. These receptors' targets are unknown. This specimen was PBMCs, taken from a glioma patient whose treatment included an IDH1 peptide vaccine. The receptors originated from a man aged 45-60 years with glioma. The CDR3 runs from the conserved cysteine through the conserved F or W. Fields, in order: CDR3 DNA, CDR3 protein, D gene, clone size, V gene, J gene. D genes are given only for firm matches. Size tells how often a clone was seen (once, few, many) or the class of an expanded clone, and some rows leave it out.

CDR3nt: TGTGCCTCAGGGGACCCCCCGGCCCTCAATCAGCCCCAGCATTTT
CDR3aa: CASGDPPALNQPQHF
d_gene: NA
abundance: NA
v_gene: TRBV10-3
j_gene: TRBJ1-5

CDR3nt: TGTGCCAGCAGTTACTCGACGGCAGGGGAAGGCTACACCTTC
CDR3aa: CASSYSTAGEGYTF
d_gene: NA
abundance: NA
v_gene: TRBV6-5
j_gene: TRBJ1-2

CDR3nt: TGTGCCAGCAGCTTAAAGACAGATACGCAGTATTTT
CDR3aa: CASSLKTDTQYF
d_gene: NA
abundance: once
v_gene: TRBV5-6
j_gene: TRBJ2-3

CDR3nt: TGTGCCAGCAGTGATGGCAGGGGGCGTTTCGAACTGTTTTTT
CDR3aa: CASSDGRGRFELFF
d_gene: TRBD1
abundance: once
v_gene: TRBV6-1
j_gene: TRBJ1-4

CDR3nt: TGCGCCAGCAGTGAGGGTCCGGGTCAGCCCCAGCATTTT
CDR3aa: CASSEGPGQPQHF
d_gene: NA
abundance: NA
v_gene: TRBV5-1
j_gene: TRBJ1-5

CDR3nt: TGTGCCTGGAGTTCTTTACAGGCAGCTTCCTACGAGCAGTACTTC
CDR3aa: CAWSSLQAASYEQYF
d_gene: NA
abundance: NA
v_gene: TRBV30
j_gene: TRBJ2-7

CDR3nt: TGTGCCTGGCTTCAGTCAACTAATGAAAAACTGTTTTTT
CDR3aa: CAWLQSTNEKLFF
d_gene: NA
abundance: NA
v_gene: TRBV30
j_gene: TRBJ1-4

CDR3nt: TGTGCCATCGCCAAGGGGGCGGGTGCAGATACGCAGTATTTT
CDR3aa: CAIAKGAGADTQYF
d_gene: TRBD1
abundance: NA
v_gene: TRBV10-3
j_gene: TRBJ2-3

CDR3nt: TGCGCCGGGATCCGGGCGACTGATGGCTACACCTTC
CDR3aa: CAGIRATDGYTF
d_gene: NA
abundance: NA
v_gene: TRBV10-1
j_gene: TRBJ1-2

CDR3nt: TGTGCCAGCAGCGGGACAGGGGGACACTATGGCTACACCTTC
CDR3aa: CASSGTGGHYGYTF
d_gene: TRBD1
abundance: NA
v_gene: TRBV9
j_gene: TRBJ1-2

CDR3nt: TGTGCCAGCCGGACGCGGTTCGGGGAGCTGTTTTTT
CDR3aa: CASRTRFGELFF
d_gene: NA
abundance: NA
v_gene: TRBV6-1
j_gene: TRBJ2-2

CDR3nt: TGTGCCAGCAGTGCCCCGGGCGGGGAGAACTATGGCTACACCTTC
CDR3aa: CASSAPGGENYGYTF
d_gene: NA
abundance: NA
v_gene: TRBV6-4
j_gene: TRBJ1-2

CDR3nt: TGTGCCAGCAGCTCGGGGCGGCGGGGGCCCCTCGGAACCCAGTACTTC
CDR3aa: CASSSGRRGPLGTQYF
d_gene: NA
abundance: NA
v_gene: TRBV7-9
j_gene: TRBJ2-5

CDR3nt: TGTGCCAGCAGTGACAGGGGTCCGCGGGGGACGCAGTATTTT
CDR3aa: CASSDRGPRGTQYF
d_gene: NA
abundance: once
v_gene: TRBV6-6
j_gene: TRBJ2-3

CDR3nt: TGCGCCAGCAGCTTGGAAGCAAGGGCAACAAGGGAAGCTTTCTTT
CDR3aa: CASSLEARATREAFF
d_gene: NA
abundance: NA
v_gene: TRBV5-1
j_gene: TRBJ1-1

CDR3nt: TGTGCCAGCAGCTTAGGGACGAACACCGGGGAGCTGTTTTTT
CDR3aa: CASSLGTNTGELFF
d_gene: NA
abundance: NA
v_gene: TRBV7-2
j_gene: TRBJ2-2

CDR3nt: TGTGCCAGCAGCTTAGAATTCGCCGACAATGAGCAGTTCTTC
CDR3aa: CASSLEFADNEQFF
d_gene: NA
abundance: NA
v_gene: TRBV7-2
j_gene: TRBJ2-1

CDR3nt: TGTGCCACCAGGACAGGGGATCAGCCCCAGCATTTT
CDR3aa: CATRTGDQPQHF
d_gene: TRBD1
abundance: NA
v_gene: TRBV6-5
j_gene: TRBJ1-5

CDR3nt: TGTGCCAGCAGCCTCGGGGCGTGGGACACTGAAGCTTTCTTT
CDR3aa: CASSLGAWDTEAFF
d_gene: NA
abundance: NA
v_gene: TRBV14
j_gene: TRBJ1-1

CDR3nt: TGCGCCAGCAGCACTACTCCGGGACAGCAAGAGACCCAGTACTTC
CDR3aa: CASSTTPGQQETQYF
d_gene: TRBD1
abundance: NA
v_gene: TRBV5-1
j_gene: TRBJ2-5

CDR3nt: TGTGCCAGCAGTGAAAGTGACGCCGGAAACACCATATATTTT
CDR3aa: CASSESDAGNTIYF
d_gene: NA
abundance: NA
v_gene: TRBV6-1
j_gene: TRBJ1-3

CDR3nt: TGTGCCAGCAGCTTCACTGGGCAGGAGTACAATGAGCAGTTCTTC
CDR3aa: CASSFTGQEYNEQFF
d_gene: NA
abundance: NA
v_gene: TRBV9
j_gene: TRBJ2-1

CDR3nt: TGTGCCAGCAGTGTGCAGGGGGCATCCGGGGAGCTGTTTTTT
CDR3aa: CASSVQGASGELFF
d_gene: TRBD1
abundance: few
v_gene: TRBV6-4
j_gene: TRBJ2-2

CDR3nt: NA
CDR3aa: CASSSSYQETQYF
d_gene: NA
abundance: NA
v_gene: TRBV27
j_gene: TRBJ2-5

CDR3nt: TGCGCCAGCACCAAGGAGACTAGCAAGGGGAATGAGCAGTTCTTC
CDR3aa: CASTKETSKGNEQFF
d_gene: TRBD2
abundance: NA
v_gene: TRBV10-2
j_gene: TRBJ2-1

CDR3nt: TGTGCCAGCAGCTACCCGGGGGGGGCCTACGAGCAGTACTTC
CDR3aa: CASSYPGGAYEQYF
d_gene: TRBD2
abundance: NA
v_gene: TRBV5-8
j_gene: TRBJ2-7

CDR3nt: TGTGCCAGCAGCCCACAAGCGGGGGGGCGAGAGAATGAGCAGTTCTTC
CDR3aa: CASSPQAGGRENEQFF
d_gene: TRBD2
abundance: NA
v_gene: TRBV5-4
j_gene: TRBJ2-1

CDR3nt: TGTGCCAGCAGCTGGGACCGACTGAACACTGAAGCTTTCTTT
CDR3aa: CASSWDRLNTEAFF
d_gene: NA
abundance: NA
v_gene: TRBV5-5
j_gene: TRBJ1-1

CDR3nt: TGCGCCAGCAGCCAAGATGAGGGAGGGGGGAGAGGTGAGCAGTTCTTC
CDR3aa: CASSQDEGGGRGEQFF
d_gene: NA
abundance: NA
v_gene: TRBV4-3
j_gene: TRBJ2-1

CDR3nt: TGTGCCAGCAGCTTCGAGGCCCCAACCTACGAGCAGTACTTC
CDR3aa: CASSFEAPTYEQYF
d_gene: NA
abundance: NA
v_gene: TRBV7-9
j_gene: TRBJ2-7

CDR3nt: TGTGCCAGCAGCTTTAGCGGGGGGGCCTACGAGCAGTACTTC
CDR3aa: CASSFSGGAYEQYF
d_gene: TRBD2
abundance: NA
v_gene: TRBV5-5
j_gene: TRBJ2-7

CDR3nt: TGTGCCAGCAGTCCCAGGATGAAGGATTCACCCCTCCACTTT
CDR3aa: CASSPRMKDSPLHF
d_gene: NA
abundance: NA
v_gene: TRBV6-5
j_gene: TRBJ1-6

CDR3nt: TGCATCATCAGGGAGGCTGGGGCCAACGTCCTGACTTTC
CDR3aa: CIIREAGANVLTF
d_gene: NA
abundance: NA
v_gene: TRBV29-1
j_gene: TRBJ2-6

CDR3nt: TGTGCCACGAAACCAGGGCAGGCGACTTCCTATGGCTACACCTTC
CDR3aa: CATKPGQATSYGYTF
d_gene: NA
abundance: NA
v_gene: TRBV19
j_gene: TRBJ1-2

CDR3nt: TGTGCCAGCAGCCCCCGGGACAGGGGTAGATCACCCCTCCACTTT
CDR3aa: CASSPRDRGRSPLHF
d_gene: TRBD1
abundance: NA
v_gene: TRBV5-6
j_gene: TRBJ1-6

CDR3nt: TGTGCCAGCAGCTTAGATAGGACTAACCCAAGGGTAAATGAGCAGTTCTTC
CDR3aa: CASSLDRTNPRVNEQFF
d_gene: NA
abundance: NA
v_gene: TRBV11-2
j_gene: TRBJ2-1

CDR3nt: TGTGCCAGCAGTGAACGTTGGGGAACCTACGAGCAGTACTTC
CDR3aa: CASSERWGTYEQYF
d_gene: NA
abundance: NA
v_gene: TRBV6-1
j_gene: TRBJ2-7

CDR3nt: TGTGCCAGCAGCGGGGGGGACACAACAGAGCAGTACTTC
CDR3aa: CASSGGDTTEQYF
d_gene: NA
abundance: NA
v_gene: TRBV11-2
j_gene: TRBJ2-7

CDR3nt: TGTGCCAGCAGTAGTGGGAACTATGGCTACACCTTC
CDR3aa: CASSSGNYGYTF
d_gene: NA
abundance: few
v_gene: TRBV25-1
j_gene: TRBJ1-2

CDR3nt: TGTGCCAGCAGCCAAGATTCGACAGCCTCTACCTACGAGCAGTACTTC
CDR3aa: CASSQDSTASTYEQYF
d_gene: NA
abundance: NA
v_gene: TRBV4-2
j_gene: TRBJ2-7

CDR3nt: TGTGCCTGGGGGAGGGGACCTGGGGAGCCCCAGCATTTT
CDR3aa: CAWGRGPGEPQHF
d_gene: NA
abundance: NA
v_gene: TRBV30
j_gene: TRBJ1-5

CDR3nt: TGTGCCAGCACCTCGACAGGGACCGAGCAGTACTTC
CDR3aa: CASTSTGTEQYF
d_gene: TRBD1
abundance: NA
v_gene: TRBV6-1
j_gene: TRBJ2-7

CDR3nt: TGTGCCAGCAGCCCTCGGGGTGGGAATCAGCCCCAGCATTTT
CDR3aa: CASSPRGGNQPQHF
d_gene: NA
abundance: NA
v_gene: TRBV7-2
j_gene: TRBJ1-5

CDR3nt: TGTGCCAGCAGAGTCTCGGGGGGAAGCTCCTACGAGCAGTACTTC
CDR3aa: CASRVSGGSSYEQYF
d_gene: TRBD2
abundance: NA
v_gene: TRBV25-1
j_gene: TRBJ2-7

CDR3nt: TGCGCCAGCAGCCAAGATCGGGGGGGCTACAATGAGCAGTTCTTC
CDR3aa: CASSQDRGGYNEQFF
d_gene: TRBD2
abundance: once
v_gene: TRBV4-1
j_gene: TRBJ2-1

CDR3nt: TGCAGCGCACAGGGGGCCCACGAGCAGTACTTC
CDR3aa: CSAQGAHEQYF
d_gene: TRBD1
abundance: NA
v_gene: TRBV20-1
j_gene: TRBJ2-7

CDR3nt: TGTGCCAGCAGCTTTAGCGGTTCCTACGAGCAGTACTTC
CDR3aa: CASSFSGSYEQYF
d_gene: NA
abundance: once
v_gene: TRBV5-4
j_gene: TRBJ2-7

CDR3nt: TGCGCCAGCAGCCAAGATCGACATCGGCGGTACTTC
CDR3aa: CASSQDRHRRYF
d_gene: NA
abundance: NA
v_gene: TRBV4-1
j_gene: TRBJ2-7

CDR3nt: TGTGCCAGCAGCGTAGGGGACGAAGGATACAATGAGCAGTTCTTC
CDR3aa: CASSVGDEGYNEQFF
d_gene: NA
abundance: once
v_gene: TRBV9
j_gene: TRBJ2-1

CDR3nt: TGTGCCAGCAGTGAAATGGCAGGATGGCGGCCTGAAGCTTTCTTT
CDR3aa: CASSEMAGWRPEAFF
d_gene: NA
abundance: medium-sized
v_gene: TRBV2
j_gene: TRBJ1-1

CDR3nt: TGTGCCAGTAGTATAGCGGATACGCAGTATTTT
CDR3aa: CASSIADTQYF
d_gene: NA
abundance: NA
v_gene: TRBV19
j_gene: TRBJ2-3

CDR3nt: TGTGCCAGCAGCTTGAGGACCGGCGAGGAGCTGTTTTTT
CDR3aa: CASSLRTGEELFF
d_gene: NA
abundance: NA
v_gene: TRBV5-6
j_gene: TRBJ2-2

CDR3nt: TGTGCCAGCAGCGACCACAACTATGGCTACACCTTC
CDR3aa: CASSDHNYGYTF
d_gene: NA
abundance: NA
v_gene: TRBV9
j_gene: TRBJ1-2

CDR3nt: TGTGCCAGCAGCCTCCGTCAGGGGGCATACGGGGAGCTGTTTTTT
CDR3aa: CASSLRQGAYGELFF
d_gene: TRBD1
abundance: NA
v_gene: TRBV7-3
j_gene: TRBJ2-2